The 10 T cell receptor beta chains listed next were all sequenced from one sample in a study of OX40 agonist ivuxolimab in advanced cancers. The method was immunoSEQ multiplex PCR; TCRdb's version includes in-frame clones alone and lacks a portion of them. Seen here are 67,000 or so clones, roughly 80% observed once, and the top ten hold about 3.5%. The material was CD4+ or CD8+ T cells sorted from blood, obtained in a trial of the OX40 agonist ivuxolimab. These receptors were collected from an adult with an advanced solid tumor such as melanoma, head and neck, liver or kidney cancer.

For the CDR3, the DNA is TGTGCCAGCAGTTTGCTATCGCACAGGGCTGGAAACACCATATATTTT. Protein sequence: CASSLLSHRAGNTIYF. The V gene is TRBV27, the J gene TRBJ1-3, with D tentatively TRBD1 (6 bases). CDR1 and CDR2 from the germline V gene are MNHEY and SMNVEV (reference sequence). The CDR3 loop spans 16 amino acids. V gave up 3 bases and J gave up 2 bases, with 14 bases separating them.

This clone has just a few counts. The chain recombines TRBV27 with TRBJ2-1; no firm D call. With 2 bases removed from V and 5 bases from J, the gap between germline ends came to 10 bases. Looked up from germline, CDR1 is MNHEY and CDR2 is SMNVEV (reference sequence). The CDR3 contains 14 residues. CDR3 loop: CASSLELSHNEQFF. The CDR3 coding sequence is TGTGCCAGCAGTTTAGAGCTTTCCCACAATGAGCAGTTCTTC.

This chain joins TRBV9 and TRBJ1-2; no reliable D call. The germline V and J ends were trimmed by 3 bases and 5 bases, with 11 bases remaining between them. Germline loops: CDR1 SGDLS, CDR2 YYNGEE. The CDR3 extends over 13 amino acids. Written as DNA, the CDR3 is TGTGCCAGCAGCGGACTCCCCCCATATGGCTACACCTTC. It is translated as CASSGLPPYGYTF.

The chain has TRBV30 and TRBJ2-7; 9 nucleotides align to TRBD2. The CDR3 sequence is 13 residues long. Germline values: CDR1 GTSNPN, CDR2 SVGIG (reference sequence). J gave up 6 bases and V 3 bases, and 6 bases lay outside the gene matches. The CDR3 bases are TGTGCCTGGAGGGCTAGCGGGAATGGCGAGCAGTACTTC. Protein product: CAWRASGNGEQYF.

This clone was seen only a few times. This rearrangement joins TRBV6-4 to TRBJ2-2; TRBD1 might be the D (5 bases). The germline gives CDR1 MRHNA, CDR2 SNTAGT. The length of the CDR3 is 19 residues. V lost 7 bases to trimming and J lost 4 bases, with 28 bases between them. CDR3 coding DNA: TGTGCCAGCACCCTCCGAATCAGGGAAGTAAGTTCTCGCACCGGGGAGCTGTTTTTT. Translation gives CASTLRIREVSSRTGELFF.

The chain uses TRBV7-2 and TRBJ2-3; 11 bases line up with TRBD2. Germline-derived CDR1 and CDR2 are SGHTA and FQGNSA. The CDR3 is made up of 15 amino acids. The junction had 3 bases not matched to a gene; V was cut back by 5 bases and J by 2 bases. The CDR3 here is CASSTTSGITDTQYF. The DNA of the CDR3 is TGTGCCAGCAGCACGACTAGCGGGATCACAGATACGCAGTATTTT.

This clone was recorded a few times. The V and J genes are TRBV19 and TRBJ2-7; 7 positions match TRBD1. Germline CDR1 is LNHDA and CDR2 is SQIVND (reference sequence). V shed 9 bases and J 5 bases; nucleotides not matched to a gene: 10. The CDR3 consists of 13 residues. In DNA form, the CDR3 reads TGTGCCAGCACCCCAAGGGGGCGAAACGAGCAGTACTTC. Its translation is CASTPRGRNEQYF.

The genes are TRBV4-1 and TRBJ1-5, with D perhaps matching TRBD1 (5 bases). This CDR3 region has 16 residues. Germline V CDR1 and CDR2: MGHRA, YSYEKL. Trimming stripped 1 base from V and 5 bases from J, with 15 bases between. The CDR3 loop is CASSQGFQGGDQPQHF. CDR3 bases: TGCGCCAGCAGCCAAGGTTTCCAGGGCGGGGATCAGCCCCAGCATTTT.

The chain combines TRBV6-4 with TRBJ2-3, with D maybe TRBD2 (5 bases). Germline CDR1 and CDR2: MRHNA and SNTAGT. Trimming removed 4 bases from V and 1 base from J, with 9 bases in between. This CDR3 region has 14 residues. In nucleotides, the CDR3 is TGTGCCAGCAGTGCGGAGGCCCGCACAGATACGCAGTATTTT. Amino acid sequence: CASSAEARTDTQYF.

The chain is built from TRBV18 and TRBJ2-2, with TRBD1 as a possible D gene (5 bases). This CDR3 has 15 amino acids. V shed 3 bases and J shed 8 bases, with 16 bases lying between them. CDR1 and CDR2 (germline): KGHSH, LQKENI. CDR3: CASSPVTVPKGELFF. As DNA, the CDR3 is TGTGCCAGCTCACCCGTGACAGTCCCAAAGGGGGAGCTGTTTTTT.